This T cell receptor beta chain was profiled in a study of cytomegalovirus exposure and HLA in healthy donors. The CDR3 sequence is 14 residues long. CDR1 and CDR2 (germline): SNHLY, FYNNEI. V shed 2 bases and J shed 10 bases, with 14 bases lying between them. Clones were sequenced by immunoSEQ multiplex PCR, and TCRdb holds only the in-frame ones, with some missing. The table includes around 120,000 clones, over 85% detected once. Findings of the study overall: Published work reported that the classifier diagnosed cytomegalovirus status with high specificity and sensitivity. A later analysis found first-cohort TCR clusters tended to co-occur in the roughly 120 validation repertoires.

With regard to this clone: What it binds is unknown.

The receptor's source is a woman under 30 in good health and CMV-seronegative. The chain joins TRBV2 to TRBJ1-4, with D unresolved. Sample: PBMCs. In DNA form, the CDR3 reads TGTGCCAGCAGTGAAAACGGTCTCATCGGAAAACTGTTTTTT. Translated: CASSENGLIGKLFF.